The sequence of this T cell receptor (beta chain) was determined in a study of cytomegalovirus exposure and HLA in healthy donors. Study results and caveats: It was assumed in the presence/absence analyses that sequencing depth was roughly uniform across donors. Most TCR beta V segments were productive about 87% or about 30% of the time in an earlier analysis.

The CDR3 is 14 residues long. Germline assignment: CDR1 SEHNR and CDR2 FQNEAQ (reference sequence). V shed 4 bases and J 3 bases; nucleotides not matched to a gene: 4. Notes on this clone: Antigen specificity is unknown.

This PCR relied on a set of 60 Vbeta primers and 13 Jbeta primers. Some clones are missing from TCRdb's copy, which holds only in-frame ones; the method was immunoSEQ multiplex PCR. The sample records about 190,000 clones, less than 85% being singletons. V gene TRBV7-9 combines with J gene TRBJ2-5; 8 nucleotides align to TRBD1. The receptor was isolated from a man aged 25 to 45 in good health and CMV-seropositive. Sample: PBMCs. CDR3 region: CASSSTGVKETQYF. Written as DNA, the CDR3 is TGTGCCAGCAGCTCGACAGGGGTGAAAGAGACCCAGTACTTC. The variable domain in full, with the rest retrieved from reference TRBV7-9 and TRBJ2-5, is DTGVSQNPRHKITKRGQNVTFRCDPISEHNRLYWYRQTLGQGPEFLTYFQNEAQLEKSRLLSDRFSAERPKGSFSTLEIQRTEQGDSAMYLCASSSTGVKETQYFGPGTRLLVL.